This is a list of T cell receptor beta chains from one sample in a study of blood T cell repertoires in COVID-19. Using immunoSEQ multiplex PCR, the repertoire was profiled, and TCRdb retains in-frame clones only, with some absent. The sample includes about 150,000 clones, roughly 78% of them seen just once. Material for sequencing was peripheral blood. The receptors come from a human donor with acute or convalescent COVID-19. The donor label of this sample is uncertain. CDR3s include the opening cysteine and the closing phenylalanine or tryptophan. Each record gives: CDR3 protein, CDR3 DNA, clone size, D gene, CDR3 length, J gene, V gene. D genes are given only for firm matches. Where a row states a size, it is once, few, many or the class of an expanded clone; other rows omit it.

CDR3: CASSPGRGGGNTIYF
DNA: TGTGCCAGCAGCCCGGGGAGGGGAGGTGGAAACACCATATATTTT
size: NA
D: NA
length: 15
J: TRBJ1-3
V: TRBV7-2

CDR3: CASSLDQVSQNGYTF
DNA: TGTGCCAGCAGCTTAGACCAGGTCAGCCAAAATGGCTACACCTTC
size: NA
D: NA
length: 15
J: TRBJ1-2
V: TRBV7-9

CDR3: CASSPSQARLNTEAFF
DNA: TGTGCCAGCAGCCCATCACAGGCGCGCCTGAACACTGAAGCTTTCTTT
size: NA
D: NA
length: 16
J: TRBJ1-1
V: TRBV3-1/TRBV3-2

CDR3: CASSSSGTMNTEAFF
DNA: TGCGCCAGCAGCTCCTCCGGGACAATGAACACTGAAGCTTTCTTT
size: few
D: NA
length: 15
J: TRBJ1-1
V: TRBV5-1

CDR3: CASKERNTQYF
DNA: TGTGCCAGCAAAGAGCGGAATACGCAGTATTTT
size: NA
D: NA
length: 11
J: TRBJ2-3
V: TRBV2

CDR3: CAWSVIGRRVGNTIYF
DNA: TGTGCCTGGAGTGTTATTGGGAGAAGGGTCGGAAACACCATATATTTT
size: NA
D: NA
length: 16
J: TRBJ1-3
V: TRBV30

CDR3: CASSTGQGWGATEAFF
DNA: TGTGCCAGCTCTACCGGACAGGGCTGGGGGGCCACTGAAGCTTTCTTT
size: few
D: TRBD1
length: 16
J: TRBJ1-1
V: TRBV18

CDR3: CAIREKSSGGDEQFF
DNA: TGTGCCATCAGAGAAAAGTCTAGCGGGGGTGATGAGCAGTTCTTC
size: NA
D: TRBD2
length: 15
J: TRBJ2-1
V: TRBV10-3

CDR3: CASSQDPGGSPQETQYF
DNA: TGTGCCAGCAGCCAAGATCCGGGGGGGAGTCCTCAAGAGACCCAGTACTTC
size: once
D: TRBD2
length: 17
J: TRBJ2-5
V: TRBV4-2

CDR3: CASSFSVNSNQPQHF
DNA: TGTGCCAGCAGTTTCAGCGTTAATAGCAATCAGCCCCAGCATTTT
size: NA
D: NA
length: 15
J: TRBJ1-5
V: TRBV6-6

CDR3: CASSEQIHGYTF
DNA: TGTGCCAGCAGTGAACAAATCCATGGCTACACCTTC
size: NA
D: NA
length: 12
J: TRBJ1-2
V: TRBV6-1

CDR3: CASSSDRGGNYGYTF
DNA: TGTGCCAGCAGCAGCGACAGGGGCGGCAACTATGGCTACACCTTC
size: NA
D: TRBD1
length: 15
J: TRBJ1-2
V: TRBV28

CDR3: CASSLATANGNTIYF
DNA: TGCGCCAGCAGCTTGGCAACCGCTAACGGAAACACCATATATTTT
size: NA
D: NA
length: 15
J: TRBJ1-3
V: TRBV5-1

CDR3: CASSYLTSGGVDTQYF
DNA: TGTGCCAGTAGCTACTTGACTAGCGGGGGGGTAGATACGCAGTATTTT
size: NA
D: TRBD2
length: 16
J: TRBJ2-3
V: TRBV19

CDR3: CATSRDLRGIRNEQYF
DNA: TGTGCCACCAGCAGAGACCTCCGGGGAATTAGGAACGAGCAGTACTTC
size: NA
D: NA
length: 16
J: TRBJ2-7
V: TRBV15

CDR3: CAWSLQGSQPQHF
DNA: TGTGCCTGGAGTTTACAGGGTAGTCAGCCCCAGCATTTT
size: NA
D: NA
length: 13
J: TRBJ1-5
V: TRBV30

CDR3: CASSLAGGGNEQFF
DNA: TGTGCCAGCAGCTTAGCGGGGGGAGGCAATGAGCAGTTCTTC
size: NA
D: NA
length: 14
J: TRBJ2-1
V: TRBV7-9

CDR3: CASIRTESGDTEAFF
DNA: TGTGCCAGCATTCGGACAGAGAGCGGTGACACTGAAGCTTTCTTT
size: NA
D: NA
length: 15
J: TRBJ1-1
V: TRBV6-5

CDR3: CASSQDRQGSYGYTF
DNA: TGCGCCAGCAGCCAAGATCGGCAGGGTAGCTATGGCTACACCTTC
size: NA
D: NA
length: 15
J: TRBJ1-2
V: TRBV4-3

CDR3: CASSSWGLANTGELFF
DNA: TGTGCCAGCAGCTCGTGGGGGCTAGCGAACACCGGGGAGCTGTTTTTT
size: NA
D: NA
length: 16
J: TRBJ2-2
V: TRBV5-4

CDR3: CASSPRGLAGTYEQYF
DNA: TGTGCCAGCAGTCCCCGGGGGCTAGCGGGGACCTACGAGCAGTACTTC
size: NA
D: TRBD2
length: 16
J: TRBJ2-7
V: TRBV25-1

CDR3: CASSPGGGHEQYF
DNA: TGTGCCAGCAGCCCTGGAGGGGGCCACGAGCAGTACTTC
size: NA
D: NA
length: 13
J: TRBJ2-7
V: TRBV3-1/TRBV3-2

CDR3: CASTWTSGNQPQHF
DNA: TGTGCCAGCACCTGGACATCTGGCAATCAGCCCCAGCATTTT
size: NA
D: NA
length: 14
J: TRBJ1-5
V: TRBV2

CDR3: CAGSADSRSGNTIYF
DNA: TGTGCCGGGTCCGCTGACAGCCGCTCTGGAAACACCATATATTTT
size: NA
D: NA
length: 15
J: TRBJ1-3
V: TRBV19

CDR3: CASSDRRRTDTQYF
DNA: TGTGCCAGTAGTGACAGGAGGAGAACAGATACGCAGTATTTT
size: NA
D: NA
length: 14
J: TRBJ2-3
V: TRBV19

CDR3: CASRLGTGSYEQYF
DNA: TGTGCCAGCAGGCTCGGGACAGGCTCCTACGAGCAGTACTTC
size: NA
D: TRBD1
length: 14
J: TRBJ2-7
V: TRBV3-1/TRBV3-2

CDR3: CASRPPPGTGGYGYTF
DNA: TGTGCCAGTAGACCACCCCCCGGGACAGGGGGCTATGGCTACACCTTC
size: NA
D: TRBD1
length: 16
J: TRBJ1-2
V: TRBV19

CDR3: CASSNGNRGTGYGYTF
DNA: TGTGCCAGCAGTAACGGAAACCGCGGGACAGGGTATGGCTACACCTTC
size: NA
D: TRBD1
length: 16
J: TRBJ1-2
V: TRBV6-2/TRBV6-3

CDR3: CASRGQGLIGELFF
DNA: TGCGCCAGCAGGGGACAGGGGTTAATAGGGGAGCTGTTTTTT
size: NA
D: TRBD1
length: 14
J: TRBJ2-2
V: TRBV10-2